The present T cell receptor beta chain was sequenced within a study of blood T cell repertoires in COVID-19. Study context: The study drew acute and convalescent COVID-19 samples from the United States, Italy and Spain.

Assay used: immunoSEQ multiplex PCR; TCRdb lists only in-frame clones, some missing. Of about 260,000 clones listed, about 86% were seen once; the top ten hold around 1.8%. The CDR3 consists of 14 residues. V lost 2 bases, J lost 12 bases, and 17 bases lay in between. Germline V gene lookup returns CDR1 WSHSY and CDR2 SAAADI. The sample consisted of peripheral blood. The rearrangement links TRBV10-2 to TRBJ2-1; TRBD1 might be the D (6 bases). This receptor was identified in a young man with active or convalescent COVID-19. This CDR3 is CASSELSWDNPQFF. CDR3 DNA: TGCGCCAGCAGTGAGCTTTCTTGGGACAACCCGCAGTTCTTC.